This T cell receptor (beta chain) stems from a study of long-term antiretroviral therapy in people with HIV. Cryopreserved PBMC samples of about 1-11 million cells were used for DNA extraction. This CDR3 contains 14 residues. V lost 4 bases, J lost 0 bases, and 11 bases lay in between. Germline V gene sequence: CDR1 SGHDT, CDR2 YYEEEE. Runs used v3.0 of the immunoSEQ assay and were done at survey level. Sequencing of each sample targeted about 35,000-50,000 T-cell genomes. Sequencing was performed with immunoSEQ multiplex PCR; in TCRdb, only in-frame clones are kept and a portion is missing. The table includes about 20,000 clones, around 84% detected once. Comments on this clone: Its specificity is unknown.

Findings and limits, study-wide: ART was followed by higher diversity that remained below transplant donor controls.

This TCR came from a man in his sixties with HIV. The material sequenced was unsorted PBMCs, taken 1.3 years after starting antiretroviral therapy. This chain uses TRBV5-6 with TRBJ2-7; D is ambiguous. CDR3 nucleotide sequence: TGTGCCAGCAGCCCTCTCCATAGCTCCTACGAGCAGTACTTC. This encodes CASSPLHSSYEQYF. The variable domain in full, completed from reference TRBV5-6 and TRBJ2-7, reads DAGVTQSPTHLIKTRGQQVTLRCSPKSGHDTVSWYQQALGQGPQFIFQYYEEEERQRGNFPDRFSGHQFPNYSSELNVNALLLGDSALYLCASSPLHSSYEQYFGPGTRLTVT.